These 5 T cell receptor beta chains share one sample of origin, sequenced in a study of blood T cell repertoires in COVID-19. Measured with immunoSEQ multiplex PCR; TCRdb has only the in-frame clones, and not every one. The top ten clones hold over 5% of a sample with about 200,000 clones, roughly 77% of them seen once. Sequencing was performed on peripheral blood. These TCRs come from a woman aged 40 to 55 with COVID-19, enrolled during active disease.

The chain is built from TRBV6-5 and TRBJ1-5; tentative D call: TRBD1 (6 bases). The germline V and J ends were trimmed by 0 bases and 2 bases, with 8 bases remaining between them. Germline loops: CDR1 MNHEY, CDR2 SVGAGI. This CDR3 comprises 15 residues. CDR3 in DNA: TGTGCCAGCAGTTACTCATCAGGGGGCAATCAGCCCCAGCATTTT. The encoded protein is CASSYSSGGNQPQHF.

V usage is TRBV5-8 and J usage is TRBJ2-6, with TRBD1 as a possible D gene (6 bases). Trimming pared 0 bases from V and 4 bases from J, leaving 8 bases between. The CDR3 runs 15 residues. CDR1 is SGHTS, CDR2 YDEGEE, per germline. The chain's CDR3 is CASSLAGVGANVLTF. Written as DNA, the CDR3 is TGTGCCAGCAGCTTGGCAGGGGTCGGGGCCAACGTCCTGACTTTC.

The chain carries TRBV7-2 and TRBJ2-1; unclear D gene. The CDR3 runs 14 residues. Germline loops: CDR1 SGHTA, CDR2 FQGNSA. Between the trimmed V and J ends, which lost 1 base and 6 bases, there was a span of 10 bases. The chain's CDR3 is CASSLGSLPNEQFF. CDR3 nucleotides: TGTGCCAGCAGCTTAGGTAGCCTCCCCAATGAGCAGTTCTTC.

V gene TRBV7-9 combines with J gene TRBJ2-3; 8 nucleotides agree with TRBD1. V lost 5 bases and J lost 6; bases outside the gene matches: 7. The CDR3 totals 14 residues. The germline V gene encodes CDR1 SEHNR and CDR2 FQNEAQ (reference sequence). The CDR3 is CASSPQRTGDTQYF. DNA for the CDR3: TGTGCCAGCAGCCCGCAACGGACAGGGGATACGCAGTATTTT. The whole variable domain, remainder taken from reference TRBV7-9 and TRBJ2-3, is DTGVSQNPRHKITKRGQNVTFRCDPISEHNRLYWYRQTLGQGPEFLTYFQNEAQLEKSRLLSDRFSAERPKGSFSTLEIQRTEQGDSAMYLCASSPQRTGDTQYFGPGTRLTVL.

This clone was found a few times. The genes are TRBV12-5 and TRBJ1-6; 10 bases line up with TRBD1. The CDR3 is 15 residues long. The germline V gene has CDR1 LGHNT and CDR2 FRNRAP. J lost 9 bases, V lost 6 bases, and 8 bases had no gene match. The CDR3 sequence: CASGSKTGGRSPLHF. The CDR3, as DNA: TGTGCTAGTGGATCGAAGACAGGGGGCCGTTCACCCCTCCACTTT.